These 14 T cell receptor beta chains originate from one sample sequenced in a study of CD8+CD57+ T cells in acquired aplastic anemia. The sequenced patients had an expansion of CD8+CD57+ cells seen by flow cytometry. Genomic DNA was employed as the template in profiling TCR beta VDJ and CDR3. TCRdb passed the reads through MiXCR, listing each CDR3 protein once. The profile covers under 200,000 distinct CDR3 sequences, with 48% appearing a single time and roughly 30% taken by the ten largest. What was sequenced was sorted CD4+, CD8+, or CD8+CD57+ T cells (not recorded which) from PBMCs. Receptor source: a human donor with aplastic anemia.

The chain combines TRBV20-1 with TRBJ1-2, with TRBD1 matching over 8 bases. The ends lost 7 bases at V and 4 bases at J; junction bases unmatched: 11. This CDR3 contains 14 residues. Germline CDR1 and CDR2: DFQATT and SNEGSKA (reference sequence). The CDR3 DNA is TGCAGTGGCTCGTGGACAGGGTCTTTCTATGGCTACACCTTC. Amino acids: CSGSWTGSFYGYTF.

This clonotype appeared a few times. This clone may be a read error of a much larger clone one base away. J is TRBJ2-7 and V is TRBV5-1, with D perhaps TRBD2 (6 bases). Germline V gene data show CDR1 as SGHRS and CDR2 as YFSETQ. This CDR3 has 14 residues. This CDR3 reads CASSLYSGGDERYF. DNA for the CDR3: TGCGCCAGCAGCTTGTACAGTGGCGGGGACGAGCGGTACTTC.

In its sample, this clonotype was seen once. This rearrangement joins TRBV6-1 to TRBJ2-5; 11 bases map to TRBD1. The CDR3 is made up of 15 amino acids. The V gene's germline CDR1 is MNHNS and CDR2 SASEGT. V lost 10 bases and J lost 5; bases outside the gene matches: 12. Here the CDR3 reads CATWTGGAGGETQYF. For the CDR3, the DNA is TGTGCCACGTGGACAGGGGGCGCGGGAGGGGAGACCCAGTACTTC.

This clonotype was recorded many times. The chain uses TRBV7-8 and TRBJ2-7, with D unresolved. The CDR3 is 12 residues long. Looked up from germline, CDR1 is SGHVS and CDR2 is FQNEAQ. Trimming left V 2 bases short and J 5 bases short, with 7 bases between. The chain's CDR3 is CASSLSQDEQYF. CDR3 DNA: TGTGCCAGCAGCTTATCCCAGGACGAGCAGTACTTC.

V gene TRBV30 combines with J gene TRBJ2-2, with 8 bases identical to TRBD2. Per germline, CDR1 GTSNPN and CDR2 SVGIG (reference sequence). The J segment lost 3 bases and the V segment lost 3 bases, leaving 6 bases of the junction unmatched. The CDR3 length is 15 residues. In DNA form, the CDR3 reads TGTGCCTGGAGGTCTGCGACTAGCGACACCGGGGAGCTGTTTTTT. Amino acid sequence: CAWRSATSDTGELFF.

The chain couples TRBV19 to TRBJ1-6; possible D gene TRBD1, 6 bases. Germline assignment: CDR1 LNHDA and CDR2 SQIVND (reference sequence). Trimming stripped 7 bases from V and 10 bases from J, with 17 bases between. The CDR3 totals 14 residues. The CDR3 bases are TGTGCCAGTACCCTGGACAGAGGTGGCTCACCCCTCCACTTT. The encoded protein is CASTLDRGGSPLHF.

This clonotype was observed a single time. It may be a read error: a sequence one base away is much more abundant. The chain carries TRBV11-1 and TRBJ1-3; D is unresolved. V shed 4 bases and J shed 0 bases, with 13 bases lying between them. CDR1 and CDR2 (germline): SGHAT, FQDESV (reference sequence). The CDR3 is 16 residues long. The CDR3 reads CASSSEESSSGNTIYF. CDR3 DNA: TGTGCCAGCAGCTCAGAAGAGAGTAGCTCTGGAAACACCATATATTTT. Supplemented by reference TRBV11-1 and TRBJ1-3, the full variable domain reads EAEVAQSPRYKITEKSQAVAFWCDPISGHATLYWYRQILGQGPELLVQFQDESVVDDSQLPKDRFSAERLKGVDSTLKIQPAELGDSAMYLCASSSEESSSGNTIYFGEGSWLTVV.

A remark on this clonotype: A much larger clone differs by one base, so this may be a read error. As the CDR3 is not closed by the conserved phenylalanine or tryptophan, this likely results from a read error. The CDR3 DNA reads as TGTGCCAGTGGCTATGTGGGACTAGCGGGATTAGGGGAGACCCAGTACCTC. Its protein is CASGYVGLAGLGETQYL. V gene TRBV6-1 combines with J gene TRBJ2-5; 13 positions match TRBD2. Trimming took 9 bases from V and 5 from J; bases not matched to a gene: 15. This CDR3 comprises 17 residues. Germline V CDR1 and CDR2: MNHNS, SASEGT.

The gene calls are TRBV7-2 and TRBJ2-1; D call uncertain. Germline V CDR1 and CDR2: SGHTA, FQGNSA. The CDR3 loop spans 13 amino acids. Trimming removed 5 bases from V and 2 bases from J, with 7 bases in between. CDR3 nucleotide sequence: TGTGCCAGCAGCCGCCCAACCTACAATGAGCAGTTCTTC. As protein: CASSRPTYNEQFF.

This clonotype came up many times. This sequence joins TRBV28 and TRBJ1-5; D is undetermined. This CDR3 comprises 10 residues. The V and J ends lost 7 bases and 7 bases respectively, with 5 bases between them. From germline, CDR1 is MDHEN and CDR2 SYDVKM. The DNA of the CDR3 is TGTGCCAGCAATCGACAGCCCCAGCATTTT. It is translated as CASNRQPQHF.

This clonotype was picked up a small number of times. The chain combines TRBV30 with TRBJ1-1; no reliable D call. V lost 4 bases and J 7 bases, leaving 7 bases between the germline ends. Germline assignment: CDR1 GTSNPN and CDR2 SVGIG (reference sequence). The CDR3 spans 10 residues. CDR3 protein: CAWIEYEAFF. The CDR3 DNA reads TGTGCCTGGATCGAATATGAAGCTTTCTTT.

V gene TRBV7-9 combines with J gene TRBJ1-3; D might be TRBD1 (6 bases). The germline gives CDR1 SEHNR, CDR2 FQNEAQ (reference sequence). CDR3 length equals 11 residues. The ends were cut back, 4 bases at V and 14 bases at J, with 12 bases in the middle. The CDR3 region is CASSYRTDVYF. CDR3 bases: TGTGCCAGCAGCTACCGGACAGACGTATATTTT.

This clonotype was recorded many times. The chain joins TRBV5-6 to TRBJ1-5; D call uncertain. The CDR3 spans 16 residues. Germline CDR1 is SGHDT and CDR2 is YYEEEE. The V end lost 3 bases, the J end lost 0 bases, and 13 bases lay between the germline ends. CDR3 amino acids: CASSSQHGNSNQPQHF. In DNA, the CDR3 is TGTGCCAGCAGCTCCCAACACGGGAATAGCAATCAGCCCCAGCATTTT.

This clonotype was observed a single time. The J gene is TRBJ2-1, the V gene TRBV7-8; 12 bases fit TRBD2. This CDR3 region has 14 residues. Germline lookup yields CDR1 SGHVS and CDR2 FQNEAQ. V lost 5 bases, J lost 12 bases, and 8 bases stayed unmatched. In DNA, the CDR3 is TGTGCCAGCAGCCTCGGACTAGCGGGGACCCGGCAGTTCTTC. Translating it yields CASSLGLAGTRQFF.